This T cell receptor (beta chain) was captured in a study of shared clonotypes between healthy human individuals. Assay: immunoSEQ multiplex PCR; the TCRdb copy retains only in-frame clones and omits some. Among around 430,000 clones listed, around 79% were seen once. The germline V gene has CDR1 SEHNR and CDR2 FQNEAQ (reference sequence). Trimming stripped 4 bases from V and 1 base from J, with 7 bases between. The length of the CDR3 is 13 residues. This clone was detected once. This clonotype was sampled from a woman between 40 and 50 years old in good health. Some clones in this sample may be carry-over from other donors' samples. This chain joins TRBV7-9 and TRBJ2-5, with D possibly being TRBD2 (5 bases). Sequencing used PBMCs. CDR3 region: CASSSGFQETQYF. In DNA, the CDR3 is TGTGCCAGCAGCTCGGGATTCCAAGAGACCCAGTACTTC.